These 24 T cell receptor beta chains were sequenced from one sample in a study of T cell responses to AZD1222 COVID-19 vaccine. TCRdb's copy holds only in-frame clones and misses some; the assay was immunoSEQ multiplex PCR. Of about 150,000 clones listed, roughly nine tenths were seen once; the top ten hold 5.1%. Sequenced material: peripheral blood, taken on day 0 of AZD1222 vaccination. These receptor sequences come from an adult in good health.

The chain joins TRBV19 to TRBJ2-3, with a tentative D call TRBD2 (6 bases). The V gene lost 3 bases and the J gene lost 0 bases, with 13 bases spanning the gap. CDR1 and CDR2 from the germline V gene are LNHDA and SQIVND (reference sequence). This CDR3 is built from 16 residues. The CDR3 DNA is TGTGCCAGTAGTATTAGGGGACTTTCTAGCACAGATACGCAGTATTTT. Translated, it gives CASSIRGLSSTDTQYF.

The chain is built from TRBV28 and TRBJ1-2; D gene uncertain. CDR1 is MDHEN and CDR2 is SYDVKM in the germline V gene. The CDR3 covers 15 residues. Trimming stripped 6 bases from V and 1 base from J, with 15 bases between. The CDR3 DNA follows: TGTGCCAGCAGAAATCCCCCGGAGGGTAACTATGGCTACACCTTC. Its translation: CASRNPPEGNYGYTF.

The chain combines TRBV7-3 with TRBJ2-3, with 9 bases lining up with TRBD2. This CDR3 spans 15 amino acids. Trimming took 2 bases from V and 5 from J; bases not matched to a gene: 5. Per the germline V gene, CDR1 is SGHTA and CDR2 is FQGTGA. The CDR3 loop reads CASSLGGRAGDTQYF. Written as DNA, the CDR3 is TGTGCCAGCAGCTTAGGCGGGAGGGCCGGAGATACGCAGTATTTT.

This clone was observed a single time. Compared with germline, one end of the junction differs, possibly owing to a read error. V is TRBV3-1 (or the pseudogene TRBV3-2) and J is TRBJ2-3; 7 bases map to TRBD1. The CDR3 consists of 14 residues. In germline, CDR1 is LGHDT, CDR2 YNNKEL (reference sequence). For the CDR3, the DNA is TGTGCCAGCAGCCCTTACAGGGGTTTAGCCGTTAGGACTTTT. Encoded protein: CASSPYRGLAVRTF.

The chain recombines TRBV28 with TRBJ1-2, with D tentatively TRBD1 (5 bases). The germline V gene encodes CDR1 MDHEN and CDR2 SYDVKM. The CDR3 runs 14 residues. Trimming left V 4 bases short and J 7 bases short, with 16 bases between. For the CDR3, the DNA is TGTGCCAGCAGTTCCCCGGGGCGGGGGTTTGGCTACACCTTC. Its protein product is CASSSPGRGFGYTF.

The chain recombines TRBV6-4 with TRBJ2-2; 10 bases are a match to TRBD2. The CDR3 is 15 amino acids. Germline loops: CDR1 MRHNA, CDR2 SNTAGT. The junction had 8 bases not matched to a gene; V was cut back by 6 bases and J by 7 bases. CDR3 sequence (DNA): TGTGCCAGCAGCTCCCTAGCGGGAGCCGGCGGGGAGCTGTTTTTT. This encodes CASSSLAGAGGELFF.

V usage is TRBV6-5 and J usage is TRBJ2-5; no clear D gene. Germline V CDR1 and CDR2: MNHEY, SVGAGI. V was cut by 0 bases and J by 4 bases, with 3 bases left in between. The CDR3 is 12 amino acids. CDR3 sequence: CASSYSRETQYF. In nucleotides, the CDR3 is TGTGCCAGCAGTTACTCTAGAGAGACCCAGTACTTC.

A single count supports this clone. The CDR3 protein is CASSLTALPYNEQFF. The CDR3 DNA reads as TGTGCCAGCAGCTTAACGGCCCTTCCGTACAATGAGCAGTTCTTC. The V call is TRBV7-2, the J call TRBJ2-1; D is undetermined. V was pared by 2 bases and J by 4 bases, with 12 bases between. This CDR3 comprises 15 residues. Germline CDR1 and CDR2: SGHTA and FQGNSA.

This rearrangement joins TRBV9 to TRBJ1-5; tentatively, D is TRBD1 (5 bases). Germline values: CDR1 SGDLS, CDR2 YYNGEE. Trimming left V 3 bases short and J 3 bases short, with 13 bases between. The CDR3 loop spans 15 amino acids. CDR3 region: CASSGRQSPNQPQHF. DNA for the CDR3: TGTGCCAGCAGCGGACGACAGTCTCCCAATCAGCCCCAGCATTTT.

This chain connects TRBV19 to TRBJ1-5; TRBD1 aligns across 12 bases. The V and J ends lost 5 bases and 4 bases, in that order; junction bases with no gene match: 6. Germline CDR1 reads LNHDA; CDR2 reads SQIVND (reference sequence). This CDR3 comprises 16 residues. The CDR3 protein is CASSHPGQGANQPQHF. The CDR3, as DNA: TGTGCCAGTAGTCACCCGGGACAGGGGGCGAATCAGCCCCAGCATTTT. Full variable domain (missing parts from reference TRBV19 and TRBJ1-5): DGGITQSPKYLFRKEGQNVTLSCEQNLNHDAMYWYRQDPGQGLRLIYYSQIVNDFQKGDIAEGYSVSREKKESFPLTVTSAQKNPTAFYLCASSHPGQGANQPQHFGDGTRLSIL.

CDR3 DNA: TGCAGCGTTGTTGGGGTGGCCCGTGCCAGGGTCGACACTGAAGCTTTCTTT. This translates into CSVVGVARARVDTEAFF. V gene TRBV29-1 combines with J gene TRBJ1-1; a weak D match, TRBD1 (5 bases). Germline V gene lookup returns CDR1 SQVTM and CDR2 ANQGSEA. CDR3 size: 17 residues. Trimming left V 4 bases short and J 3 bases short, with 24 bases between.

The sample holds a few counts of this clone. The chain is built from TRBV27 and TRBJ2-1, with D perhaps TRBD1 (6 bases). The CDR3 runs 14 residues. V lost 6 bases and J 8 bases, leaving 17 bases between the germline ends. Germline V gives CDR1 MNHEY, CDR2 SMNVEV (reference sequence). The CDR3 bases are TGTGCCAGCAGCAGCAGGGGCTTTATCGATGAGCAGTTCTTC. Its protein is CASSSRGFIDEQFF.

This chain joins TRBV7-2 and TRBJ2-1; 10 positions agree with TRBD1. CDR1 and CDR2 from the germline V gene are SGHTA and FQGNSA. The CDR3 is made up of 16 amino acids. V was pared by 4 bases and J by 7 bases, with 10 bases of the junction left unmatched. CDR3: CASSSDRDRGGNEQFF. DNA of the CDR3: TGTGCCAGCAGCTCCGACCGGGACAGGGGCGGGAATGAGCAGTTCTTC.

This chain joins TRBV5-8 and TRBJ1-1, with D maybe TRBD1 (5 bases). Germline CDR1 reads SGHTS; CDR2 reads YDEGEE. CDR3 length equals 13 residues. Trimming pared 4 bases from V and 1 base from J, leaving 8 bases between. CDR3 coding DNA: TGTGCCAGCAGCAAAGACAGGAACACTGAAGCTTTCTTT. It yields the protein CASSKDRNTEAFF.

This chain uses TRBV5-1 with TRBJ2-7; 8 nucleotides line up with TRBD2. The germline gives CDR1 SGHRS, CDR2 YFSETQ. Trimming at V came to 2 bases and at J to 2 bases, leaving 3 bases not matched to a gene. There are 14 residues in the CDR3. As DNA, the CDR3 is TGCGCCAGCAGCTTAACTAGCGGTGCCTACGAGCAGTACTTC. Amino acid sequence: CASSLTSGAYEQYF.

CDR3 sequence (DNA): TGTGCCAGCTCACCACCGGTTAGGGCGAGGGGTGGCTACACCTTC. This encodes CASSPPVRARGGYTF. This chain uses TRBV18 with TRBJ1-2, with D possibly matching TRBD1 (5 bases). Trimming took 0 bases from V and 7 from J, leaving 15 bases between them. This CDR3 comprises 15 residues. Germline CDR1 is KGHSH and CDR2 is LQKENI.

V usage is TRBV4-3 and J usage is TRBJ1-3; possible D gene TRBD1, 5 bases. Germline CDR1 and CDR2: LGHNA and YSLEER. V gave up 3 bases and J gave up 0 bases, with 9 bases separating them. The CDR3 spans 15 residues. CDR3 region: CASSQGGGSGNTIYF. The CDR3 DNA follows: TGCGCCAGCAGCCAGGGTGGGGGCTCTGGAAACACCATATATTTT.

The chain combines TRBV11-2 with TRBJ1-1; 8 bases map to TRBD1. The CDR3 extends over 16 amino acids. The V gene's germline CDR1 is SGHAT and CDR2 FQNNGV. V gave up 4 bases and J gave up 0 bases; unmatched junction bases: 7. CDR3 DNA: TGTGCCAGCAGCTCAGGGGGCCGTTACATGAACACTGAAGCTTTCTTT. This encodes CASSSGGRYMNTEAFF.

V usage is TRBV18 and J usage is TRBJ1-5, with D possibly being TRBD1 (6 bases). Germline-derived CDR1 and CDR2 are KGHSH and LQKENI. Trimming stripped 6 bases from V and 4 bases from J, with 10 bases between. This CDR3 has 13 amino acids. The CDR3 DNA is TGTGCCAGCTCTGCCGGACAGAATCAGCCCCAGCATTTT. It codes for CASSAGQNQPQHF.

This rearrangement joins TRBV29-1 to TRBJ2-1; 9 bases are shared with TRBD2. J gave up 6 bases and V 6 bases, and 9 bases lay outside the gene matches. The V gene's germline CDR1 is SQVTM and CDR2 ANQGSEA. This CDR3 has 14 amino acids. The CDR3 DNA is TGCAGCGTGCTCGGGGGCGGGAGGGCCAATGAGCAGTTCTTC. Protein product: CSVLGGGRANEQFF.

The V gene is TRBV21-1, the J gene TRBJ1-1. TRBV21-1 is deemed a pseudogene. The CDR3 runs to 17 residues. The DNA for the CDR3 is TGTGCCTCTCCGGAGGGGCATTCGGGCGCATCGAACACTGAAGCTTTCTTT. This sequence encodes CASPEGHSGASNTEAFF.

V gene TRBV28 combines with J gene TRBJ2-1, with 7 nucleotides matching TRBD2. Germline CDR1 MDHEN, CDR2 SYDVKM. The CDR3 totals 16 residues. J gave up 7 bases and V 4 bases, and 13 bases lay outside the gene matches. The CDR3 spells CASSSLAGWGGNEQFF. CDR3 in DNA: TGTGCCAGCAGTTCACTAGCAGGATGGGGGGGTAATGAGCAGTTCTTC.

This chain connects TRBV19 to TRBJ2-1; no clear D gene. CDR3 length equals 12 residues. Trimming took off 7 bases at V and 4 bases at J, with 8 bases between the two ends. Germline-derived CDR1 and CDR2 are LNHDA and SQIVND (reference sequence). CDR3 residues: CASKTAYNEQFF. CDR3 coding DNA: TGTGCCAGTAAAACAGCGTACAATGAGCAGTTCTTC.

This chain uses TRBV21-1 with TRBJ1-5; the DNA was not used to check the table's D call, TRBD1. TRBV21-1 has pseudogene status. CDR3 length: 16 residues. CDR3 residues: CASSKAYSPFHQPQHF. Written as DNA, the CDR3 is TGTGCCAGCAGCAAAGCTTACAGCCCTTTTCATCAGCCCCAGCATTTT.